This TCR beta chain was sequenced in a study of shared clonotypes between healthy human individuals. Study-level results: Non-shared clonotypes displayed generation probabilities falling below those of clonotypes present in all four donors.

The length of the CDR3 is 17 residues. Trimming removed 1 base at V and 3 bases at J, with 17 bases between. The V gene's germline CDR1 is MGHRA and CDR2 YSYEKL. The repertoire was sequenced with immunoSEQ multiplex PCR; TCRdb's copy has only in-frame clones and lacks some. The sample comprises roughly 2.2 million clones, around 93% of which are singletons, and 0.3% to 0.4% rests with the top ten. This clone was seen a single time. The antigen is not known. The sample comprised naive CD4+ T cells from PBMCs. Subset denoted: CD45RA+ positively selected. This chain uses TRBV4-1 with TRBJ2-3; perhaps TRBD2 as D (5 bases). This TCR was recovered from a man between 18 and 29 years old in good health. Some clones in this sample may be carry-over from other donors' samples. CDR3 sequence: CASSQVASGSPTDTQYF. The CDR3 DNA follows: TGCGCCAGCAGCCAAGTGGCGAGCGGATCTCCGACAGATACGCAGTATTTT.